The 27 T cell receptor beta chains reported below all come from one sample, sequenced in a study of early T cells in non-severe SARS-CoV-2 infection. TCRdb redid the calling of the 5' RACE reads with MiXCR, one entry per CDR3 protein. The top ten clones hold more than 6.5% of a sample with some 54,000 distinct CDR3 sequences, over 7.5% of them seen once. The sample taken for sequencing was whole blood. These receptors originate from an adult who was a healthcare worker with PCR-confirmed SARS-CoV-2 infection or an uninfected control (not recorded which).

This clonotype was picked up many times. The chain carries TRBV7-2 and TRBJ2-5; D possibly corresponds to TRBD2 (6 bases). With 4 bases removed from V and 7 bases from J, the gap between germline ends came to 19 bases. Germline V gene sequence: CDR1 SGHTA, CDR2 FQGNSA. The CDR3 is made up of 15 amino acids. DNA for the CDR3: TGTGCCAGCAGCTCCTCCGGGACTCCAGAAGGGACCCAGTACTTC. Its protein is CASSSSGTPEGTQYF.

This clonotype came up many times. V and J are TRBV12-3 or TRBV12-4 and TRBJ2-5, with D possibly matching TRBD1 (5 bases). CDR3 length: 13 residues. Trimming cost V 2 bases and J 7 bases, with 11 bases left between them. The CDR3: CASSLWGVGTQYF. CDR3 sequence (DNA): TGTGCCAGCAGTTTATGGGGCGTCGGGACCCAGTACTTC.

A word on this clonotype: This clone may be a read error of a much larger clone one base away. The V and J genes are TRBV12-3 or TRBV12-4 and TRBJ2-4, with D possibly matching TRBD1 (5 bases). Trimming left V 6 bases short and J 8 bases short, with 17 bases between. The CDR3 has 14 residues. CDR3 sequence (DNA): TGTGCCAGCAGGTATTCCGGAACCAGGGACATTCAGTACTTC. Translation gives CASRYSGTRDIQYF.

This clonotype was found many times. The V and J genes are TRBV5-1 and TRBJ1-2; D possibly corresponds to TRBD1 (5 bases). Trimming cost V 0 bases and J 4 bases, with 13 bases left between them. CDR3 length equals 15 residues. Germline values: CDR1 SGHRS, CDR2 YFSETQ. The CDR3 protein is CASSLEPGRVYGYTF. Here the CDR3 DNA reads TGCGCCAGCAGCTTGGAACCAGGGAGAGTCTATGGCTACACCTTC. The whole variable domain, remainder taken from reference TRBV5-1 and TRBJ1-2, is KAGVTQTPRYLIKTRGQQVTLSCSPISGHRSVSWYQQTPGQGLQFLFEYFSETQRNKGNFPGRFSGRQFSNSRSEMNVSTLELGDSALYLCASSLEPGRVYGYTFGSGTRLTVV.

The V and J genes are TRBV6-2 or TRBV6-3 and TRBJ2-4, with D hard to call. V dropped 0 bases and J dropped 8 bases, with 14 bases sitting between them. CDR3 length: 15 amino acids. Per germline, CDR1 MNHEY and CDR2 SVGEGT. The CDR3 bases are TGTGCCAGCAGTTACTCCCCCGTCCTGCGAGACATTCAGTACTTC. Amino acids: CASSYSPVLRDIQYF.

CDR3 region: CAISELNYNSPLHF. The CDR3 region has the DNA TGTGCCATCAGTGAGCTCAACTATAATTCACCCCTCCACTTT. The rearrangement uses TRBV10-3 and TRBJ1-6; D not certain. Looked up from germline, CDR1 is ENHRY and CDR2 is SYGVKD. V lost 2 bases and J 3 bases, leaving 5 bases between the germline ends. This CDR3 spans 14 amino acids.

This clonotype turned up a few times. The chain couples TRBV7-9 to TRBJ2-5; D ambiguous. Germline lookup yields CDR1 SEHNR and CDR2 FQNEAQ (reference sequence). The CDR3 extends over 11 amino acids. V lost 2 bases and J lost 5, with 3 bases in between. The CDR3, as DNA: TGTGCCAGCAGCTTATTTGAGACCCAGTACTTC. It encodes CASSLFETQYF. The full variable domain, completed using reference TRBV7-9 and TRBJ2-5, is DTGVSQNPRHKITKRGQNVTFRCDPISEHNRLYWYRQTLGQGPEFLTYFQNEAQLEKSRLLSDRFSAERPKGSFSTLEIQRTEQGDSAMYLCASSLFETQYFGPGTRLLVL.

The rearrangement links TRBV20-1 to TRBJ2-1; TRBD1 aligns across 9 bases. The V gene's germline CDR1 is DFQATT and CDR2 SNEGSKA (reference sequence). J was trimmed by 8 bases and V by 2 bases; bases with no gene match: 16. The CDR3 has 17 amino acids. The CDR3 DNA is TGCAGTGCTAGAAACGAAAATCGAGGACAGGGGACAGATGAGCAGTTCTTC. Translating gives CSARNENRGQGTDEQFF.

This clonotype was detected many times. The chain combines TRBV12-3 or TRBV12-4 with TRBJ1-1, with D tentatively TRBD1 (5 bases). V was trimmed by 3 bases and J by 2 bases, leaving 10 bases between them. The CDR3 is 14 amino acids. This CDR3 is CASSFRTFNTEAFF. CDR3 DNA sequence: TGTGCCAGCAGTTTCCGGACATTTAACACTGAAGCTTTCTTT.

The chain combines TRBV3-1 with TRBJ1-1; D perhaps matches TRBD1 (5 bases). V gave up 5 bases and J gave up 7 bases, with 11 bases separating them. This CDR3 has 12 amino acids. Germline values: CDR1 LGHDT, CDR2 YNNKEL (reference sequence). CDR3 amino acids: CASSTGLNEAFF. The DNA of the CDR3 is TGTGCCAGCAGCACAGGACTTAATGAAGCTTTCTTT.

This clonotype was seen ten or more times. The chain employs TRBV18 and TRBJ1-1; D is ambiguous. Trimming left V 4 bases short and J 1 base short, with 10 bases between. The CDR3 runs to 14 residues. CDR1 KGHSH and CDR2 LQKENI come from the germline V gene. In DNA, the CDR3 is TGTGCCAGCTCACTCTCCGCCCCGAACACTGAAGCTTTCTTT. It translates to CASSLSAPNTEAFF.

In this sample, this clonotype turned up many times. The chain carries TRBV5-4 and TRBJ2-5; D uncertain. Germline lookup yields CDR1 SGHNT and CDR2 YYREEE (reference sequence). This CDR3 is 14 amino acids long. Trimming removed 0 bases at V and 2 bases at J, with 8 bases between. The CDR3, as DNA: TGTGCCAGCAGCTTGGCCGGCAGACAAGAGACCCAGTACTTC. Residues: CASSLAGRQETQYF.

The chain employs TRBV12-3 or TRBV12-4 and TRBJ1-6, with unresolved D. This CDR3 has 12 amino acids. Between the trimmed V and J ends, which lost 6 bases and 8 bases, there was a span of 8 bases. This chain's CDR3 is CASSSGDSPLHF. The DNA for the CDR3 is TGTGCCAGCAGCTCTGGGGATTCACCCCTCCACTTT.

V usage is TRBV30 and J usage is TRBJ1-2, with 7 bases matching TRBD1. The CDR3 runs to 13 residues. The germline V gene encodes CDR1 GTSNPN and CDR2 SVGIG (reference sequence). V lost 7 bases to trimming and J lost 3 bases; unmatched junction nucleotides: 8. The CDR3 nucleotides are TGTGCCTCGACAGGGCCTGGGGACTATGGCTACACCTTC. Translation gives CASTGPGDYGYTF. The entire variable domain, with the rest obtained from reference TRBV30 and TRBJ1-2, is as follows: SQTIHQWPATLVQPVGSPLSLECTVEGTSNPNLYWYRQAAGRGLQLLFYSVGIGQISSEVPQNLSASRPQDRQFILSSKKLLLSDSGFYLCASTGPGDYGYTFGSGTRLTVV.

CDR3 residues: CASSFPANWQGRSYEQYF. The CDR3 nucleotides read TGTGCCAGCAGTTTTCCCGCAAACTGGCAGGGCCGGAGCTACGAGCAGTACTTC. The chain couples TRBV12-3 or TRBV12-4 to TRBJ2-7, with D possibly TRBD1 on 5 matching bases. V dropped 3 bases and J dropped 3 bases, with 24 bases sitting between them. This CDR3 is 18 amino acids long.

The V and J genes are TRBV7-9 and TRBJ2-5; TRBD2 matches 7 bases. Trimming cost V 2 bases and J 4 bases; bases outside gene matches: 10. Germline V gives CDR1 SEHNR, CDR2 FQNEAQ (reference sequence). The CDR3 totals 16 residues. For the CDR3, the DNA is TGTGCCAGCAGCTTAATCCATGGCGGGGGTGGAGAGACCCAGTACTTC. This translates into CASSLIHGGGGETQYF.

This clonotype appeared many times. V gene TRBV5-5 combines with J gene TRBJ2-3; D not certain. The CDR3 runs 16 residues. The germline V gene encodes CDR1 SGHKS and CDR2 YYEKEE (reference sequence). Trimming took 2 bases from V and 1 from J, leaving 14 bases between them. The CDR3 coding sequence is TGTGCCAGCAGCTTTGACGCAGGACGGGGCACAGATACGCAGTATTTT. It yields the protein CASSFDAGRGTDTQYF.

This clonotype appeared a single time. Possible read error: a much larger clone is one base away. V and J are TRBV5-4 and TRBJ2-3; D unresolved. Germline V CDR1 and CDR2: SGHNT, YYREEE (reference sequence). This CDR3 is built from 16 residues. The CDR3 loop is CVSSPADVSSTDTQYF. The DNA of the CDR3 is TGTGTCAGCAGCCCCGCGGATGTCTCTAGCACAGATACGCAGTATTTT.

This rearrangement joins TRBV20-1 to TRBJ1-1; 8 bases align to TRBD1. Germline V gene sequence: CDR1 DFQATT, CDR2 SNEGSKA (reference sequence). CDR3 length: 15 residues. Losses at the gene ends were 2 bases for V and 4 bases for J; bases not matched to a gene: 9. The CDR3 DNA is TGCAGTGCTAGACCGATGGACAGGGTTGGCACTGAAGCTTTCTTT. Translation: CSARPMDRVGTEAFF.

This clonotype was seen ten or more times. The chain joins TRBV14 to TRBJ2-3; D unclear. V shed 0 bases and J shed 3 bases, with 10 bases lying between them. Per germline, CDR1 SGHDN and CDR2 FVKESK. The CDR3 loop spans 15 amino acids. CDR3 residues: CASSQDRARTDTQYF. DNA for the CDR3: TGTGCCAGCAGCCAAGATCGGGCTCGGACAGATACGCAGTATTTT.

V and J are TRBV20-1 and TRBJ2-7, with 8 bases aligning to TRBD2. V shed 5 bases and J 13 bases; nucleotides not matched to a gene: 10. Per the germline V gene, CDR1 is DFQATT and CDR2 is SNEGSKA (reference sequence). The length of the CDR3 is 11 residues. The CDR3 bases are TGCAGTGCTCCCACCTTAGGACTAGCCTACTTC. It is translated as CSAPTLGLAYF.

There are many counts of this clonotype. This chain connects TRBV12-3 or TRBV12-4 to TRBJ1-4; 7 bases are shared with TRBD1. There are 13 residues in the CDR3. V was pared by 10 bases and J by 8 bases, with 10 bases of the junction left unmatched. CDR3 residues: CATLDRVGEKLFF. The DNA for the CDR3 is TGTGCCACCCTAGACAGGGTGGGCGAAAAACTGTTTTTT.

This clonotype was counted a few times. The rearrangement uses TRBV12-3 or TRBV12-4 and TRBJ2-7, with TRBD2 identical over 10 bases. This CDR3 region has 18 residues. V gave up 6 bases and J gave up 4 bases; unmatched junction bases: 18. The CDR3 DNA reads as TGTGCCAGCAGCCCCATGTCCGGGCTAGCGGGAGTTAGTTACGAGCAGTACTTC. Its protein is CASSPMSGLAGVSYEQYF.

This clonotype was detected ten times or more. The chain combines TRBV29-1 with TRBJ1-2; TRBD1 might be the D (6 bases). The CDR3 consists of 14 residues. Trimming removed 6 bases from V and 5 bases from J, with 19 bases in between. Germline V gene data show CDR1 as SQVTM and CDR2 as ANQGSEA. The CDR3 DNA reads TGCAGCGTACAACAGGGTCGAGGGGTGTATGGCTACACCTTC. It is translated as CSVQQGRGVYGYTF. Using reference TRBV29-1 and TRBJ1-2 for the parts outside the CDR3, the full variable domain is SAVISQKPSRDICQRGTSLTIQCQVDSQVTMMFWYRQQPGQSLTLIATANQGSEATYESGFVIDKFPISRPNLTFSTLTVSNMSPEDSSIYLCSVQQGRGVYGYTFGSGTRLTVV.

CDR3 DNA: TGCAGTGCTTCCTTAATTCGGACTAGCGGGAATAGAGAGCAGTACTTC. Translated, it gives CSASLIRTSGNREQYF. The V gene is TRBV20-1, the J gene TRBJ2-7; 12 bases map to TRBD2. V lost 5 bases to trimming and J lost 7 bases; unmatched junction nucleotides: 15. CDR1 DFQATT and CDR2 SNEGSKA come from the germline V gene (reference sequence). The CDR3 contains 16 residues.

This clonotype was seen repeatedly, ten times or more. The genes are TRBV4-3 and TRBJ2-1; 7 nucleotides align to TRBD2. This CDR3 spans 15 amino acids. Germline CDR1 and CDR2: LGHNA and YSLEER. The V segment lost 0 bases and the J segment 5 bases; nucleotides outside the gene matches: 4. CDR3 sequence: CASSQDGAGDNEQFF. As DNA, the CDR3 is TGCGCCAGCAGCCAAGACGGCGCGGGAGACAATGAGCAGTTCTTC.

This clonotype has ten or more counts. This chain joins TRBV5-5 and TRBJ2-3; D unclear. Per germline, CDR1 SGHKS and CDR2 YYEKEE (reference sequence). The length of the CDR3 is 12 residues. Trimming cost V 0 bases and J 6 bases, with 5 bases left between them. Written as DNA, the CDR3 is TGTGCCAGCAGCTTGGTAACTGATACGCAGTATTTT. Its protein product is CASSLVTDTQYF.